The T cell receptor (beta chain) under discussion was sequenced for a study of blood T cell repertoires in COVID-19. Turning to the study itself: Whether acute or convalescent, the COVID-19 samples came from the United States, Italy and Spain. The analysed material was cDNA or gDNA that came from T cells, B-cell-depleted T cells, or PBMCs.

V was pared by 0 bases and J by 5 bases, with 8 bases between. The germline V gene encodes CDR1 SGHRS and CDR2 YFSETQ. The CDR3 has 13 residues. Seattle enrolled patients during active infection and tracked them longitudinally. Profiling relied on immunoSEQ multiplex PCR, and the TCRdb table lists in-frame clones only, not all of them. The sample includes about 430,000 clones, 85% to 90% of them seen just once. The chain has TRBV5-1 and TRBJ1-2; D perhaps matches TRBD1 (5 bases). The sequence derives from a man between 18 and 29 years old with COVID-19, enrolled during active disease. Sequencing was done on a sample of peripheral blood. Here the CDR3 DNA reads TGCGCCAGCAGCTTGGGACAGCGTTATGGCTACACCTTC. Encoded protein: CASSLGQRYGYTF.